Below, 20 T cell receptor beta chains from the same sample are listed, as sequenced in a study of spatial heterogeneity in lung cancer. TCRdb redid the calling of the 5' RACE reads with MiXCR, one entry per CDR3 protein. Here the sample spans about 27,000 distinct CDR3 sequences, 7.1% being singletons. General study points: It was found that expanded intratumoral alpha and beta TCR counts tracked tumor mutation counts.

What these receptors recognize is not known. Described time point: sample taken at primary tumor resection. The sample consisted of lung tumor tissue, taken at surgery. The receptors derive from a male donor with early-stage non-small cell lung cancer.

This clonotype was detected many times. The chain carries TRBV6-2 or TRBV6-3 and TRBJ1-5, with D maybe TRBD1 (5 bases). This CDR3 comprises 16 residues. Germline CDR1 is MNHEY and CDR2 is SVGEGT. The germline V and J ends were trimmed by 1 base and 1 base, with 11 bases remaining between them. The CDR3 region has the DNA TGTGCCAGCAGTTACTTTGGGACGCCAAGCAATCAGCCCCAGCATTTT. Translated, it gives CASSYFGTPSNQPQHF.

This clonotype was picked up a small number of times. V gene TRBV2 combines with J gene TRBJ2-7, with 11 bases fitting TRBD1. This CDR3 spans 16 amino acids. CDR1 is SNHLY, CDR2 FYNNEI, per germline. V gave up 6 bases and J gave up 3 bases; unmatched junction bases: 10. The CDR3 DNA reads TGTGCCAGCAGCGTCTACCAGGGACAGGGGGGCTACGAGCAGTACTTC. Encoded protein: CASSVYQGQGGYEQYF.

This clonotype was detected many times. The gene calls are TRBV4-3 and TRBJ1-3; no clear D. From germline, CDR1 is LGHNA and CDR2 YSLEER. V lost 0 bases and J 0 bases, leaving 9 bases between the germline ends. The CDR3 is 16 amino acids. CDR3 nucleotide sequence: TGCGCCAGCAGCCAAGATCCAAACCTCTCTGGAAACACCATATATTTT. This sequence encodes CASSQDPNLSGNTIYF.

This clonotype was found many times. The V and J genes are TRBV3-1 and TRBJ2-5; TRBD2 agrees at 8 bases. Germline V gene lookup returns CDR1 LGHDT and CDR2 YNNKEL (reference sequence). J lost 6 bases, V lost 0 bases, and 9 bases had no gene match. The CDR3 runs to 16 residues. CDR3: CASSQDDSGGEKTQYF. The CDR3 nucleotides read TGTGCCAGCAGCCAAGATGACAGCGGGGGCGAAAAGACCCAGTACTTC.

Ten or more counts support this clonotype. CDR3 in DNA: TGCGCCAGCAGCTTGGCAGGGACTAGTCTACCCAAGGAGCAGTTCTTC. Its protein product is CASSLAGTSLPKEQFF. This chain uses TRBV5-1 with TRBJ2-1; 8 nucleotides align to TRBD2. Germline V gene sequence: CDR1 SGHRS, CDR2 YFSETQ. The CDR3 contains 16 residues. With 0 bases clipped from V and 10 bases from J, the junction kept 12 bases outside the gene matches.

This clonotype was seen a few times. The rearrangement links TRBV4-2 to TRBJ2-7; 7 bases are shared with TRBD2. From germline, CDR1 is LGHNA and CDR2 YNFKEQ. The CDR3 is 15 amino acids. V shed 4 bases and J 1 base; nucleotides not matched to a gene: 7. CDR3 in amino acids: CASSPSGVGSYEQYF. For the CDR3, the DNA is TGTGCCAGCAGCCCGAGCGGGGTAGGGTCCTACGAGCAGTACTTC.

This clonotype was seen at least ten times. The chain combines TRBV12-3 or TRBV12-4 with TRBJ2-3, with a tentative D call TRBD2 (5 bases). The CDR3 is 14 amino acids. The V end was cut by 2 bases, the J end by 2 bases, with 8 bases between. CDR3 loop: CASSLRGFTDTQYF. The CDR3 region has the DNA TGTGCCAGCAGTTTACGGGGTTTCACAGATACGCAGTATTTT.

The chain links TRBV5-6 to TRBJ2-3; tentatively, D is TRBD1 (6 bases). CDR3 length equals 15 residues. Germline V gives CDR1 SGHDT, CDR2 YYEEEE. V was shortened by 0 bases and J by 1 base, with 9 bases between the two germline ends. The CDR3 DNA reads TGTGCCAGCAGCTTGGGCAGGGGACGCACAGATACGCAGTATTTT. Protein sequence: CASSLGRGRTDTQYF.

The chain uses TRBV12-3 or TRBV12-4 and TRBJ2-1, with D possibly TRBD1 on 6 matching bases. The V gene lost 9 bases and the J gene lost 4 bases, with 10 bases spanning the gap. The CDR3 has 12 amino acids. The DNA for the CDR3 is TGTGCCAGTCTACAGGGTTACAATGAGCAGTTCTTC. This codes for CASLQGYNEQFF.

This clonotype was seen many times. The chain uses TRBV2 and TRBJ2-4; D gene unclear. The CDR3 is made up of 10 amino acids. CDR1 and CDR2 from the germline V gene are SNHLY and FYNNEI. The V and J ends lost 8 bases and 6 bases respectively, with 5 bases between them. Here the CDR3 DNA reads TGTGCCAGCGGTGGAAACATTCAGTACTTC. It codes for CASGGNIQYF.

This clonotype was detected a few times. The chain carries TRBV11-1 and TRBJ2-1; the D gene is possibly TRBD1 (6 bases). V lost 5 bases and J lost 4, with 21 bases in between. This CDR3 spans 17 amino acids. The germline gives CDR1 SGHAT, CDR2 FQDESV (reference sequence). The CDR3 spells CASSPRSTRGFYNEQFF. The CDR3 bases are TGTGCCAGCAGCCCAAGAAGTACGAGGGGGTTTTACAATGAGCAGTTCTTC.

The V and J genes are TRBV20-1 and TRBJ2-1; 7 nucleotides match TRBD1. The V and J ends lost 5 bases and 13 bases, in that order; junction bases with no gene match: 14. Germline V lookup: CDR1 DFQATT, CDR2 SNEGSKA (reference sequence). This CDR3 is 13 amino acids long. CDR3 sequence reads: CSALDLRGPSQFF. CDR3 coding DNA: TGCAGTGCTTTAGATCTTAGGGGGCCTAGTCAGTTCTTC.

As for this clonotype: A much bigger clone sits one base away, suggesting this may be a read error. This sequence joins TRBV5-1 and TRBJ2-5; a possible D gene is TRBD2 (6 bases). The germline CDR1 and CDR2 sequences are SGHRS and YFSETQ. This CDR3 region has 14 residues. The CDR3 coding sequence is TGCGCCAGCAGCTTATTAGGCTCTCGGGAGACCCAGCACTTC. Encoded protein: CASSLLGSRETQHF.

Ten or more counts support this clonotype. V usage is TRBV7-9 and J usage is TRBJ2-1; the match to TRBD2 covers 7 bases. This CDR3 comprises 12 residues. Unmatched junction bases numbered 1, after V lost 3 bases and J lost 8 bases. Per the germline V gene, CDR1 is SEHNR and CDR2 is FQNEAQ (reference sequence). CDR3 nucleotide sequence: TGTGCCAGCAGCTTCCGGGGGGATGAGCAGTTCTTC. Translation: CASSFRGDEQFF.

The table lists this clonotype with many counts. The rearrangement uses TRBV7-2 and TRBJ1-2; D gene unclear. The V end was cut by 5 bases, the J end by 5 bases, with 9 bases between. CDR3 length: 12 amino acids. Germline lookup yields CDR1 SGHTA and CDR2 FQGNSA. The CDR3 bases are TGTGCCAGCAGCCTTATCCGGTATGGCTACACCTTC. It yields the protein CASSLIRYGYTF.

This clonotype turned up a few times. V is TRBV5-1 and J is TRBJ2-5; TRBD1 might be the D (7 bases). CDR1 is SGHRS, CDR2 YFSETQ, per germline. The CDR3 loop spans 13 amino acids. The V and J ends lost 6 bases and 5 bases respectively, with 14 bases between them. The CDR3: CASIPQGGETQYF. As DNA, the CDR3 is TGCGCCAGCATCCCGCAGGGGGGTGAGACCCAGTACTTC.

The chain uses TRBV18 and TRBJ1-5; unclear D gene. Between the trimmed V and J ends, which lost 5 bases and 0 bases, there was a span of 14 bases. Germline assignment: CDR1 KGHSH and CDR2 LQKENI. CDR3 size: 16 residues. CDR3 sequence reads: CASSSGEGLSNQPQHF. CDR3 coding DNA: TGTGCCAGCTCATCAGGAGAGGGTCTTAGCAATCAGCCCCAGCATTTT.

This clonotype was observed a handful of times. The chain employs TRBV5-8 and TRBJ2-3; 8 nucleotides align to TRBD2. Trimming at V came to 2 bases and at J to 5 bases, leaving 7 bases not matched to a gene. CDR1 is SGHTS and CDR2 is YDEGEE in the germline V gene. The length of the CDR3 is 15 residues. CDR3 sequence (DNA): TGTGCCAGCAGCTTAGACGGGGGGGCCGAAGATACGCAGTATTTT. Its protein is CASSLDGGAEDTQYF.

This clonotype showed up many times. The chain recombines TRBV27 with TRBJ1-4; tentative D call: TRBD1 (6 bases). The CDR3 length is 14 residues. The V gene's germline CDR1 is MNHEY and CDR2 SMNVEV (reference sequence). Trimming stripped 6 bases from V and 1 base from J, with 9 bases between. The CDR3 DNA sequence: TGTGCCAGCAGCCCAGGGGTAACTAATGAAAAACTGTTTTTT. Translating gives CASSPGVTNEKLFF.

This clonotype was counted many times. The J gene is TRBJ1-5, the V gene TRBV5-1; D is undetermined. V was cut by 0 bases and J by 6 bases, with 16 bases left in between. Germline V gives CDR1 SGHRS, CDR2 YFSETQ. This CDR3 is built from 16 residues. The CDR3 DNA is TGCGCCAGCAGCTTGGACGGTCAGGCGTACGGTCAGCCCCAGCATTTT. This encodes CASSLDGQAYGQPQHF. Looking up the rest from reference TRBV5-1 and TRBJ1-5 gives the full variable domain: KAGVTQTPRYLIKTRGQQVTLSCSPISGHRSVSWYQQTPGQGLQFLFEYFSETQRNKGNFPGRFSGRQFSNSRSEMNVSTLELGDSALYLCASSLDGQAYGQPQHFGDGTRLSIL.